This T cell receptor (beta chain) was recorded in a study of T cell changes during pregnancy in multiple sclerosis. Produced via immunoSEQ multiplex PCR; TCRdb's table is partial and in-frame only. The sample includes about 83,000 clones, about 89% of them seen just once. The origin of this receptor is a female donor in good health, serving as a control in a pregnancy study. Some clones in this sample may be carry-over from other donors' samples. This specimen was PBMCs, taken in the first trimester of pregnancy.

As DNA, the CDR3 is TGTGCCAGCAGTGAGATCGGCAGGGCTACGCAAGAGACCCAGTACTTC. Amino acids: CASSEIGRATQETQYF. The chain joins TRBV6-1 to TRBJ2-5, with D possibly TRBD1 on 5 matching bases. The CDR3 contains 16 residues. Germline-derived CDR1 and CDR2 are MNHNS and SASEGT. V lost 3 bases, J lost 2 bases, and 16 bases lay in between.